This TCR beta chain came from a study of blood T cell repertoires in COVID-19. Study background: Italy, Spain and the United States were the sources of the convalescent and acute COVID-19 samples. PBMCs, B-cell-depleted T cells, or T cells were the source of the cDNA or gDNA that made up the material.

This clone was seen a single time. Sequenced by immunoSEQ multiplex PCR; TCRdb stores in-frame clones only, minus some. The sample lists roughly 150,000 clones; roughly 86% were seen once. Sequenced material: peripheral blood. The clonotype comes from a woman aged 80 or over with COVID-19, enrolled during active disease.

The CDR3 sequence: CASKFGTPGVMNEQFF. DNA of the CDR3: TGCGCCAGCAAGTTTGGGACACCCGGGGTTATGAATGAGCAGTTCTTC. The V gene is TRBV5-1, the J gene TRBJ2-1; perhaps TRBD1 as D (6 bases). The germline V and J ends were trimmed by 6 bases and 7 bases, with 23 bases remaining between them. Germline V gene lookup returns CDR1 SGHRS and CDR2 YFSETQ. The CDR3 is 16 amino acids. The whole variable domain, remainder taken from reference TRBV5-1 and TRBJ2-1, is KAGVTQTPRYLIKTRGQQVTLSCSPISGHRSVSWYQQTPGQGLQFLFEYFSETQRNKGNFPGRFSGRQFSNSRSEMNVSTLELGDSALYLCASKFGTPGVMNEQFFGPGTRLTVL.